This record looks at one T cell receptor beta chain sequence and its context. The antigen remains undetermined. The data belong to a study of cytomegalovirus exposure and HLA in healthy donors. Findings and limits, study-wide: TCR beta sequences reportedly predicted the HLA-A and HLA-B alleles of most subjects accurately. Presence/absence analyses rested on an assumption that sequencing depth was roughly uniform across donors. Indistinguishable V segments such as TRBV6-2 and TRBV6-3 were excluded.

Losses at the gene ends were 4 bases for V and 0 bases for J; bases not matched to a gene: 2. Per the germline V gene, CDR1 is SEHNR and CDR2 is FQNEAQ (reference sequence). CDR3 length equals 15 residues. A multiplex PCR was run with 60 Vbeta primers and 13 Jbeta primers. Data came from immunoSEQ multiplex PCR; TCRdb stores just in-frame clones and leaves some out. The data show around 160,000 clones, with roughly 77% seen just once and less than 5.5% held by the top ten. The sample taken for sequencing was PBMCs. This receptor was obtained from a male donor in good health and CMV-seronegative. The chain carries TRBV7-9 and TRBJ2-5, with 10 nucleotides matching TRBD1. As DNA, the CDR3 is TGTGCCAGCAGCTCCGGGACAGGGGACCAAGAGACCCAGTACTTC. Translated, it gives CASSSGTGDQETQYF. The complete variable domain, with remaining parts taken from reference TRBV7-9 and TRBJ2-5, reads DTGVSQNPRHKITKRGQNVTFRCDPISEHNRLYWYRQTLGQGPEFLTYFQNEAQLEKSRLLSDRFSAERPKGSFSTLEIQRTEQGDSAMYLCASSSGTGDQETQYFGPGTRLLVL.